What follows are 22 T cell receptor beta chains derived from one specimen sequenced in a study of T-cell memory formation after mild COVID-19. MiXCR, run by TCRdb on the 5' RACE reads, gives a single entry per CDR3 protein. The sample shows more than 300,000 distinct CDR3 sequences, roughly 15% of them seen only once. The sequenced material came from PBMCs or a T cell subset sorted from them (not recorded which). These TCRs come from a man aged 18-30 years who had mild COVID-19 (a few samples of this study predate the infection). Cell type and time point are not known.

This clonotype was picked up a small number of times. V and J are TRBV18 and TRBJ2-5, with 10 bases identical to TRBD1. This CDR3 has 14 residues. Trimming at V came to 6 bases and at J to 1 base, leaving 2 bases not matched to a gene. CDR1 and CDR2 from the germline V gene are KGHSH and LQKENI. The CDR3 protein is CASSRQGAQETQYF. For the CDR3, the DNA is TGTGCCAGCTCGAGACAGGGGGCCCAAGAGACCCAGTACTTC.

This clonotype was seen more than once but under ten times. The gene calls are TRBV6-2 or TRBV6-3 and TRBJ1-2; D is possibly TRBD1 (6 bases). Germline V gives CDR1 MNHEY, CDR2 SVGEGT. The ends were cut back, 7 bases at V and 4 bases at J, with 19 bases in the middle. The CDR3 consists of 15 residues. CDR3 bases: TGTGCCAGCAATAAACAGGGTCCGAGCGGCTATGGCTACACCTTC. Translating gives CASNKQGPSGYGYTF.

Many counts were recorded for this clonotype. This chain joins TRBV12-3 or TRBV12-4 and TRBJ1-1; tentative D call: TRBD1 (6 bases). Trimming stripped 7 bases from V and 10 bases from J, with 16 bases between. This CDR3 comprises 12 residues. The CDR3: CASIPIRGGAFF. The DNA of the CDR3 is TGTGCCAGCATCCCTATCAGGGGAGGAGCTTTCTTT.

This clonotype has a count of ten or more. The V call is TRBV20-1, the J call TRBJ2-5; 8 bases align to TRBD2. J was trimmed by 5 bases and V by 5 bases; bases with no gene match: 13. The CDR3 loop spans 15 amino acids. Per the germline V gene, CDR1 is DFQATT and CDR2 is SNEGSKA (reference sequence). CDR3 in amino acids: CSALRGGSASETQYF. In nucleotides, the CDR3 is TGCAGTGCTCTCCGGGGGGGGTCGGCGAGCGAGACCCAGTACTTC.

In this sample, this clonotype turned up many times. V is TRBV15 and J is TRBJ2-3; D unclear. Germline V lookup: CDR1 LNHNV, CDR2 YYDKDF (reference sequence). The CDR3 totals 12 residues. Trimming took off 1 base at V and 4 bases at J, with 3 bases between the two ends. The CDR3 here is CATSRAADTQYF. CDR3 coding DNA: TGTGCCACCAGCAGAGCTGCAGATACGCAGTATTTT.

Only a few counts were recorded for this clonotype. The chain is built from TRBV20-1 and TRBJ1-5; tentatively, D is TRBD1 (6 bases). Trimming removed 1 base at V and 7 bases at J, with 14 bases between. The CDR3 runs to 14 residues. Germline V gene data show CDR1 as DFQATT and CDR2 as SNEGSKA (reference sequence). The CDR3 nucleotides are TGCAGTGCTAGAGCAAGGGGGGCTTGGCAGCCCCAGCATTTT. It yields the protein CSARARGAWQPQHF.

The sample holds a few counts of this clonotype. The J gene is TRBJ2-5, the V gene TRBV2, with D perhaps matching TRBD1 (6 bases). CDR1 SNHLY and CDR2 FYNNEI come from the germline V gene. The CDR3 runs to 12 residues. V was pared by 7 bases and J by 5 bases, with 11 bases between. CDR3 DNA: TGTGCCAGCATAGGGGGATGGGAGACCCAGTACTTC. The encoded protein is CASIGGWETQYF.

The chain combines TRBV10-2 with TRBJ1-5, with D perhaps matching TRBD1 (5 bases). This CDR3 spans 15 amino acids. Germline V gene data show CDR1 as WSHSY and CDR2 as SAAADI. V was clipped by 6 bases and J by 4 bases, with 16 bases between them. In DNA, the CDR3 is TGCGCCAGCAGCGGAGGGGCAGGGCCGAATCAGCCCCAGCATTTT. This sequence encodes CASSGGAGPNQPQHF.

The chain has TRBV5-1 and TRBJ1-2, with D possibly matching TRBD1 (5 bases). The germline V and J ends were trimmed by 5 bases and 4 bases, with 18 bases remaining between them. Germline assignment: CDR1 SGHRS and CDR2 YFSETQ. The CDR3 runs to 15 residues. CDR3 amino acids: CASRTSGQGVYGYTF. The CDR3 coding sequence is TGCGCCAGCAGGACTTCAGGGCAGGGAGTCTATGGCTACACCTTC.

V gene TRBV7-9 combines with J gene TRBJ2-1, with TRBD2 identical over 10 bases. The V gene end was trimmed by 5 bases and the J gene end by 2 bases; junction bases not matched to a gene: 6. Germline assignment: CDR1 SEHNR and CDR2 FQNEAQ (reference sequence). CDR3 length: 16 amino acids. CDR3 protein: CASSPLAGETYNEQFF. The CDR3 nucleotides read TGTGCCAGCAGCCCTCTAGCGGGGGAAACCTACAATGAGCAGTTCTTC.

This clonotype was seen a handful of times. The chain uses TRBV4-3 and TRBJ2-3; TRBD2 agrees at 8 bases. The CDR3 is 15 amino acids. The junction had 6 bases not matched to a gene; V was cut back by 4 bases and J by 3 bases. Germline V gives CDR1 LGHNA, CDR2 YSLEER. DNA of the CDR3: TGCGCCAGCAGCCTTAGAGCGGGGGCGACAGATACGCAGTATTTT. Translated: CASSLRAGATDTQYF.

This chain joins TRBV12-3 or TRBV12-4 and TRBJ2-7; 9 bases line up with TRBD1. The CDR3 consists of 15 residues. Trimming at V came to 6 bases and at J to 4 bases, leaving 10 bases not matched to a gene. Here the CDR3 reads CASRPQGAGRYEQYF. The CDR3 DNA is TGTGCCAGCAGACCACAGGGGGCTGGCAGGTACGAGCAGTACTTC.

This clonotype has only a few counts. The chain combines TRBV6-5 with TRBJ1-2; 10 bases are shared with TRBD1. The CDR3 contains 14 residues. Trimming at V came to 6 bases and at J to 7 bases, leaving 8 bases not matched to a gene. CDR1 MNHEY and CDR2 SVGAGI come from the germline V gene. The CDR3 sequence is CASRWTGGSSGYTF. CDR3 nucleotides: TGTGCCAGCAGGTGGACAGGGGGGTCCTCTGGCTACACCTTC.

The chain joins TRBV6-5 to TRBJ2-7; maybe TRBD1 (6 bases). The germline gives CDR1 MNHEY, CDR2 SVGAGI. The CDR3 sequence is 15 residues long. V lost 7 bases to trimming and J lost 1 base, with 17 bases between them. For the CDR3, the DNA is TGTGCCAGCACCTCAGGACAGCGTTCGTCCTACGAGCAGTACGTC. As protein: CASTSGQRSSYEQYV.

The chain recombines TRBV13 with TRBJ1-1; TRBD1 might be the D (6 bases). Germline CDR1 and CDR2: PRHDT and FYEKMQ (reference sequence). Trimming took off 2 bases at V and 3 bases at J, with 10 bases between the two ends. The CDR3 sequence is 14 residues long. This chain's CDR3 is CASSLNRADTEAFF. The CDR3 DNA follows: TGTGCCAGCAGCTTAAACAGGGCGGACACTGAAGCTTTCTTT. Looking up the rest from reference TRBV13 and TRBJ1-1 gives the full variable domain: AAGVIQSPRHLIKEKRETATLKCYPIPRHDTVYWYQQGPGQDPQFLISFYEKMQSDKGSIPDRFSAQQFSDYHSELNMSSLELGDSALYFCASSLNRADTEAFFGQGTRLTVV.

This clonotype was observed a handful of times. The chain is built from TRBV12-3 or TRBV12-4 and TRBJ2-7, with TRBD1 as a possible D gene (5 bases). This CDR3 spans 15 amino acids. Trimming pared 5 bases from V and 5 bases from J, leaving 19 bases between. CDR3 protein: CASSAARAGVDEQYV. The CDR3 bases are TGTGCCAGCAGTGCCGCCAGGGCTGGGGTGGACGAGCAGTACGTC.

This clonotype was detected a few times. This sequence joins TRBV12-3 or TRBV12-4 and TRBJ1-6; D ambiguous. Trimming removed 0 bases at V and 8 bases at J, with 8 bases between. This CDR3 has 14 amino acids. The CDR3 DNA reads TGTGCCAGCAGTTTAGCTGGGAGGGATTCACCCCTCCACTTT. It encodes CASSLAGRDSPLHF.

V is TRBV12-2 and J is TRBJ2-7; TRBD1 is the table's D call, not checked against the DNA. TRBV12-2 is a pseudogene locus. The CDR3 sequence is 15 residues long. CDR3 sequence (DNA): TGTGCAAGTCGCTCCGACAGGGATCCTACCTACGAGCAGTACGTC. Its translation: CASRSDRDPTYEQYV.

This clonotype appeared a few times. The chain joins TRBV6-2 or TRBV6-3 to TRBJ2-2, with TRBD1 matching over 8 bases. This CDR3 spans 16 amino acids. Germline CDR1 and CDR2: MNHEY and SVGEGT. V gave up 0 bases and J gave up 0 bases; unmatched junction bases: 0. CDR3 sequence: CASSYSTGANTGELFF. The CDR3 DNA reads TGTGCCAGCAGTTACTCGACAGGGGCGAACACCGGGGAGCTGTTTTTT.

The chain has TRBV12-3 or TRBV12-4 and TRBJ2-3; TRBD1 matches 7 bases. The V and J ends lost 1 base and 5 bases, in that order; junction bases with no gene match: 6. The CDR3 extends over 15 amino acids. CDR3 amino acids: CASSLDEGAIDTQYF. The CDR3 nucleotides are TGTGCCAGCAGTTTAGACGAGGGGGCCATAGATACGCAGTATTTT.

This clonotype was observed a handful of times. This chain uses TRBV10-3 with TRBJ2-3; 8 nucleotides line up with TRBD1. The J segment lost 5 bases and the V segment lost 0 bases, leaving 7 bases of the junction unmatched. CDR1 and CDR2 (germline): ENHRY, SYGVKD. CDR3 length equals 16 residues. The CDR3 nucleotides are TGTGCCATCAGTGAGTCAGGACAGGGTGGGGGAGATACGCAGTATTTT. It codes for CAISESGQGGGDTQYF.

The V gene is TRBV28, the J gene TRBJ1-4; 11 bases align to TRBD1. The CDR3 extends over 15 amino acids. J lost 3 bases, V lost 6 bases, and 3 bases had no gene match. CDR1 and CDR2 from the germline V gene are MDHEN and SYDVKM. CDR3 protein: CASSRGQGANEKLFF. In DNA form, the CDR3 reads TGTGCCAGCAGCAGGGGACAGGGGGCTAATGAAAAACTGTTTTTT.